Below are 28 T cell receptor beta chains sequenced from a single sample in a study of persistence of HIV-infected CD4 T cells. No antigen has been identified for these receptors. The immunoSEQ assay was version 4, run in survey mode. Only in-frame clones appear in the TCRdb table, and some are missing; sequencing was by immunoSEQ multiplex PCR. The sample includes 30,000 to 45,000 clones, 65% to 85% of them seen just once. The stimulus was lysate of CMV-infected fibroblasts, approximately 9.6 ug/mL. Sorted nonresponding memory CD4+ T cells were CD40L-negative, CD69-negative, CD45RO-high. Source: CD4+ T cells sorted from PBMCs after roughly 18-hour stimulation, taken from a patient who received antiretroviral therapy. Every receptor here comes from an adult man with HIV who was CMV-seropositive.

The chain links TRBV5-1 to TRBJ2-1; 8 bases line up with TRBD1. The CDR3 sequence is 17 residues long. Germline loops: CDR1 SGHRS, CDR2 YFSETQ. Trimming removed 4 bases from V and 5 bases from J; junction bases left unmatched: 14. The chain's CDR3 is CASSPRTRTGTHNEQFF. The CDR3 DNA follows: TGCGCCAGCAGCCCAAGAACGAGGACAGGGACCCACAATGAGCAGTTCTTC.

This CDR3 reads CASSQLGLAGTNEQFF. The CDR3 coding sequence is TGTGCCAGCAGCCAACTGGGACTAGCGGGGACAAATGAGCAGTTCTTC. The chain couples TRBV14 to TRBJ2-1; TRBD2 aligns across 13 bases. The CDR3 has 16 amino acids. The germline V gene encodes CDR1 SGHDN and CDR2 FVKESK. Trimming cost V 2 bases and J 7 bases; bases outside gene matches: 5.

This clone was observed a few times. The chain combines TRBV10-1 with TRBJ1-1; D may be TRBD1 (6 bases). V was shortened by 6 bases and J by 1 base, with 9 bases between the two germline ends. The CDR3 runs 13 residues. Per the germline V gene, CDR1 is WNHNN and CDR2 is SYGVQD (reference sequence). The CDR3 sequence is CASRPDRNTEAFF. CDR3 DNA sequence: TGCGCCAGCAGGCCGGACAGGAACACTGAAGCTTTCTTT.

This chain connects TRBV6-5 to TRBJ2-2; the D is unclear. The CDR3 contains 15 residues. In germline, CDR1 is MNHEY, CDR2 SVGAGI. V lost 9 bases, J lost 7 bases, and 21 bases lay in between. The DNA of the CDR3 is TGTGCCAGTCGTCAGCTGTCACGGACGGGCGGGGAGCTGTTTTTT. It codes for CASRQLSRTGGELFF.

This clone has a handful of counts. The chain employs TRBV5-5 and TRBJ1-5; D is unclear. V was shortened by 0 bases and J by 5 bases, with 3 bases between the two germline ends. CDR1 is SGHKS and CDR2 is YYEKEE in the germline V gene (reference sequence). The CDR3 runs to 12 residues. Written as DNA, the CDR3 is TGTGCCAGCAGCTTGGACTATCAGCCCCAGCATTTT. This encodes CASSLDYQPQHF.

This clone was seen once. This chain joins TRBV25-1 and TRBJ2-6; D is possibly TRBD1 (6 bases). CDR3 size: 17 residues. CDR1 and CDR2 from the germline V gene are MGHDK and SYGVNS. V lost 5 bases and J 0 bases, leaving 14 bases between the germline ends. The CDR3 bases are TGTGCCAGCAGTAAACAGGGCCCACTCTCTGGGGCCAACGTCCTGACTTTC. Its protein is CASSKQGPLSGANVLTF.

V is TRBV2 and J is TRBJ1-5, with 8 bases identical to TRBD1. Germline V gene sequence: CDR1 SNHLY, CDR2 FYNNEI. The CDR3 has 15 amino acids. V shed 2 bases and J 7 bases; nucleotides not matched to a gene: 7. Here the CDR3 reads CASSELGQGRQPQHF. The CDR3 bases are TGTGCCAGCAGTGAATTAGGACAGGGACGGCAGCCCCAGCATTTT.

This clone was observed a few times. The chain recombines TRBV7-8 with TRBJ1-5; D possibly corresponds to TRBD1 (5 bases). Per germline, CDR1 SGHVS and CDR2 FQNEAQ. Trimming shortened V by 2 bases and J by 7 bases, and 12 bases separated the two germline ends. This CDR3 has 14 residues. The CDR3 loop reads CASSLQGAGQPQHF. The DNA of the CDR3 is TGTGCCAGCAGCTTACAAGGGGCTGGCCAGCCCCAGCATTTT.

V usage is TRBV4-1 and J usage is TRBJ2-3, with 8 nucleotides matching TRBD2. The ends lost 1 base at V and 2 bases at J; junction bases unmatched: 8. This CDR3 comprises 17 residues. Germline-derived CDR1 and CDR2 are MGHRA and YSYEKL. The DNA of the CDR3 is TGCGCCAGCAGCCAAGTTCGCGGGGGGACCGACACAGATACGCAGTATTTT. Amino acid sequence: CASSQVRGGTDTDTQYF.

The V call is TRBV3-1 (or the pseudogene TRBV3-2), the J call TRBJ2-3, with D hard to call. This CDR3 is 16 amino acids long. Germline CDR1 LGHDT, CDR2 YNNKEL (reference sequence). Trimming pared 1 base from V and 0 bases from J, leaving 11 bases between. CDR3 loop: CASSQGSSWSTDTQYF. CDR3 sequence (DNA): TGTGCCAGCAGCCAAGGGTCCAGCTGGAGCACAGATACGCAGTATTTT.

The chain links TRBV4-1 to TRBJ2-3; 9 bases are shared with TRBD1. CDR1 is MGHRA, CDR2 YSYEKL, per germline. This CDR3 region has 16 residues. V lost 4 bases, J lost 3 bases, and 8 bases stayed unmatched. CDR3 in DNA: TGCGCCAGCAGCCGCCCGACAGGGGGTCTTACAGATACGCAGTATTTT. Amino acid sequence: CASSRPTGGLTDTQYF.

The CDR3 DNA reads as TGTGCCAGCAGCTTAGATGGGGGATCCTACAATGAGCAGTTCTTC. Encoded protein: CASSLDGGSYNEQFF. This chain links TRBV11-3 with TRBJ2-1; perhaps D is TRBD1 or TRBD2 (5 bases each). CDR3 length: 15 amino acids. The germline V gene encodes CDR1 SGHNT and CDR2 YENEEA. The ends were cut back, 0 bases at V and 1 base at J, with 7 bases in the middle. Based on the CDR3 plus reference TRBV11-3 and TRBJ2-1, the full variable domain is EAGVVQSPRYKIIEKKQPVAFWCNPISGHNTLYWYLQNLGQGPELLIRYENEEAVDDSQLPKDRFSAERLKGVDSTLKIQPAELGDSAVYLCASSLDGGSYNEQFFGPGTRLTVL.

This chain links TRBV7-8 with TRBJ2-3, with TRBD2 matching 11 bases. This CDR3 contains 15 residues. Per germline, CDR1 SGHVS and CDR2 FQNEAQ. J lost 4 bases, V lost 6 bases, and 6 bases had no gene match. This CDR3 is CASRFSGGAADTQYF. In DNA, the CDR3 is TGTGCCAGCAGATTTAGCGGGGGGGCAGCAGATACGCAGTATTTT.

This clone was observed a handful of times. This chain links TRBV19 with TRBJ1-5, with a possible D match to TRBD1 (5 bases). In germline, CDR1 is LNHDA, CDR2 SQIVND (reference sequence). V dropped 5 bases and J dropped 2 bases, with 16 bases sitting between them. The CDR3 sequence is 16 residues long. In nucleotides, the CDR3 is TGTGCCAGTAGTCCCCGACAGTCCGCCGGCAATCAGCCCCAGCATTTT. Residues: CASSPRQSAGNQPQHF.

The chain uses TRBV24-1 and TRBJ2-3, with D perhaps matching TRBD2 (5 bases). CDR3 length: 15 residues. V was trimmed by 3 bases and J by 4 bases, leaving 13 bases between them. CDR1 is KGHDR, CDR2 SFDVKD, per germline. CDR3 DNA sequence: TGTGCCACCAGTGATGAAAGGGAGAGGGCAGATACGCAGTATTTT. Residues: CATSDERERADTQYF.

CDR3 nucleotides: TGTGCCAGTACCCTACTCAGGGGGCGCGGGACCGGGGAGCTGTTTTTT. It codes for CASTLLRGRGTGELFF. The V gene is TRBV19, the J gene TRBJ2-2, with 8 nucleotides matching TRBD1. V dropped 7 bases and J dropped 5; count of bases not matched to a gene: 12. CDR3 length: 16 residues. Germline lookup yields CDR1 LNHDA and CDR2 SQIVND (reference sequence). Using reference TRBV19 and TRBJ2-2 for the parts outside the CDR3, the full variable domain is DGGITQSPKYLFRKEGQNVTLSCEQNLNHDAMYWYRQDPGQGLRLIYYSQIVNDFQKGDIAEGYSVSREKKESFPLTVTSAQKNPTAFYLCASTLLRGRGTGELFFGEGSRLTVL.

The chain uses TRBV12-3 or TRBV12-4 and TRBJ1-1; no reliable D call. The ends were cut back, 1 base at V and 7 bases at J, with 10 bases in the middle. This CDR3 is built from 13 residues. The CDR3, as DNA: TGTGCCAGCAGTTTAGGCGGAGGGAATGAAGCTTTCTTT. Protein product: CASSLGGGNEAFF.

The gene calls are TRBV5-1 and TRBJ1-4, with 8 positions matching TRBD1. Germline CDR1 reads SGHRS; CDR2 reads YFSETQ. The CDR3 contains 16 residues. The trim removed 0 bases at V and 5 bases at J, leaving 6 bases unmatched. The DNA for the CDR3 is TGCGCCAGCAGCTTGGGAGGGACAGGTTCAAATGAAAAACTGTTTTTT. Translated, it gives CASSLGGTGSNEKLFF.

The chain has TRBV7-2 and TRBJ2-1; D ambiguous. V was clipped by 3 bases and J by 0 bases, with 18 bases between them. Germline CDR1 reads SGHTA; CDR2 reads FQGNSA. This CDR3 has 18 residues. For the CDR3, the DNA is TGTGCCAGCAGCTTGGGGTTAGGGTCCCCGAGCTCCTACAATGAGCAGTTCTTC. Encoded protein: CASSLGLGSPSSYNEQFF.

The chain carries TRBV2 and TRBJ2-3; the match to TRBD1 covers 7 bases. This CDR3 region has 14 residues. The trim removed 6 bases at V and 1 base at J, leaving 4 bases unmatched. The germline CDR1 and CDR2 sequences are SNHLY and FYNNEI. The CDR3 protein is CASRVGQGTDTQYF. The CDR3 nucleotides are TGTGCCAGCAGGGTTGGACAGGGCACAGATACGCAGTATTTT.

The chain employs TRBV19 and TRBJ1-5; possible D gene TRBD1, 5 bases. CDR1 is LNHDA, CDR2 SQIVND, per germline (reference sequence). This CDR3 is 17 amino acids long. V was pared by 7 bases and J by 9 bases, with 28 bases between. DNA for the CDR3: TGTGCCAGTACCGCGATCCGGGGACTCGGAATACGGAGGCCCCAGCATTTT. It specifies CASTAIRGLGIRRPQHF. Drawing the rest from reference TRBV19 and TRBJ1-5, the complete variable domain is DGGITQSPKYLFRKEGQNVTLSCEQNLNHDAMYWYRQDPGQGLRLIYYSQIVNDFQKGDIAEGYSVSREKKESFPLTVTSAQKNPTAFYLCASTAIRGLGIRRPQHFGDGTRLSIL.

CDR3 bases: TGTGCCAGTGCCTCATTGGACAGTAATGAAAAACTGTTTTTT. As protein: CASASLDSNEKLFF. The V call is TRBV19, the J call TRBJ1-4; maybe TRBD1 (6 bases). This CDR3 is 14 amino acids long. Trimming took 8 bases from V and 4 from J, leaving 14 bases between them. Germline V gene data show CDR1 as LNHDA and CDR2 as SQIVND (reference sequence).

The chain couples TRBV27 to TRBJ1-2; maybe TRBD1 (5 bases). The V end lost 0 bases, the J end lost 7 bases, and 9 bases lay between the germline ends. CDR1 is MNHEY, CDR2 SMNVEV, per germline (reference sequence). The CDR3 loop spans 13 amino acids. The CDR3 DNA reads as TGTGCCAGCAGTTTATCAGGGGCGCCTGGCTACACCTTC. Translation gives CASSLSGAPGYTF.

This clone came up a few times. This chain joins TRBV3-1 (or the pseudogene TRBV3-2) and TRBJ1-6, with no clear D. The CDR3 has 13 amino acids. V was shortened by 7 bases and J by 5 bases, with 9 bases between the two germline ends. The V gene's germline CDR1 is LGHDT and CDR2 YNNKEL (reference sequence). CDR3 protein: CASNPGNNSPLHF. CDR3 bases: TGTGCCAGCAACCCGGGGAATAATTCACCCCTCCACTTT.

The rearrangement uses TRBV27 and TRBJ2-3, with 7 bases lining up with TRBD1. After removal of 3 bases from V and 0 bases from J, the junction contained 0 bases not matched to a gene. This CDR3 is built from 14 residues. Germline V CDR1 and CDR2: MNHEY, SMNVEV (reference sequence). The CDR3 DNA is TGTGCCAGCAGTTTGACAGGGAGCACAGATACGCAGTATTTT. This translates into CASSLTGSTDTQYF.

J is TRBJ1-1 and V is TRBV6-1; D gene ambiguous. CDR1 is MNHNS and CDR2 is SASEGT in the germline V gene. Trimming took 0 bases from V and 4 from J, leaving 3 bases between them. There are 12 residues in the CDR3. The CDR3 region is CASSEAITEAFF. The CDR3 nucleotides are TGTGCCAGCAGTGAAGCTATCACTGAAGCTTTCTTT.

The V call is TRBV29-1, the J call TRBJ1-1; possible D gene TRBD1, 6 bases. Between the trimmed V and J ends, which lost 7 bases and 6 bases, there was a span of 12 bases. Germline V gives CDR1 SQVTM, CDR2 ANQGSEA. The CDR3 contains 11 residues. The DNA for the CDR3 is TGCAGCGCCTCGGACAGAGCTGAAGCTTTCTTT. As protein: CSASDRAEAFF.

The rearrangement uses TRBV7-2 and TRBJ2-1; D is perhaps TRBD2 (5 bases). Per the germline V gene, CDR1 is SGHTA and CDR2 is FQGNSA. V lost 0 bases and J lost 7, with 10 bases in between. This CDR3 is 14 amino acids long. Here the CDR3 reads CASSLARGSNEQFF. The CDR3 nucleotides are TGTGCCAGCAGCTTAGCGCGAGGGTCGAATGAGCAGTTCTTC.